One sample yielded the 20 T cell receptor beta chains listed below, sequenced in a study of cytomegalovirus exposure and HLA in healthy donors (dated by TCRdb to about 2017). The library came from the immunoSEQ multiplex PCR assay. A mixture of 60 forward primers for TCR Vbeta segments and 13 reverse primers for TCR Jbeta segments was used in the multiplex PCR. The table comes from immuneACCESS by way of TCRdb, which keeps in-frame sequences with V and J called. Part of the clones is missing from these tables; in studies checked, under half for an unresolved V gene and the rest for unknown reasons. For this sample, the table gives approximately 150,000 clones. Of the sample, under 2.5% falls within the top ten clones. Input material: PBMCs. These receptors originate from a woman between 18 and 30 years old in good health and CMV-seronegative.

CDR3 residues: CASSLEEPGGPLVKNIQYF. The CDR3 nucleotides are TGTGCCAGCAGCTTAGAGGAACCGGGAGGGCCTCTGGTCAAAAACATTCAGTACTTC. The J gene is TRBJ2-4, the V gene TRBV7-2; 8 nucleotides line up with TRBD2. J was trimmed by 3 bases and V by 1 base; bases with no gene match: 14. Germline CDR1 is SGHTA and CDR2 is FQGNSA. The CDR3 totals 19 residues.

This rearrangement joins TRBV7-8 to TRBJ2-1; 8 bases fit TRBD1. J was trimmed by 4 bases and V by 1 base; bases with no gene match: 6. Germline lookup yields CDR1 SGHVS and CDR2 FQNEAQ. There are 16 residues in the CDR3. CDR3 nucleotides: TGTGCCAGCAGCTTAGTGGGGCAGGGGGCTTACAATGAGCAGTTCTTC. It yields the protein CASSLVGQGAYNEQFF.

The rearrangement joins TRBV10-1 to TRBJ2-7, with TRBD1 matching over 9 bases. Germline CDR1 reads WNHNN; CDR2 reads SYGVQD (reference sequence). The ends lost 8 bases at V and 4 bases at J; junction bases unmatched: 12. This CDR3 comprises 15 residues. CDR3 sequence (DNA): TGCGCCAGCGGTCAGGGACAGGGTTCCGGGTACGAGCAGTACTTC. Amino acids: CASGQGQGSGYEQYF.

The chain links TRBV9 to TRBJ2-6, with D possibly being TRBD1 (5 bases). Per the germline V gene, CDR1 is SGDLS and CDR2 is YYNGEE. The CDR3 has 20 amino acids. Trimming cost V 2 bases and J 2 bases, with 23 bases left between them. The DNA for the CDR3 is TGTGCCAGCAGCGTCCCCTCTACTGTCCAGGGATGGGCTGGGGCCAACGTCCTGACTTTC. Translated: CASSVPSTVQGWAGANVLTF.

This chain joins TRBV19 and TRBJ1-1; 8 nucleotides line up with TRBD1. The length of the CDR3 is 16 residues. CDR1 is LNHDA and CDR2 is SQIVND in the germline V gene (reference sequence). V shed 7 bases, J shed 0 bases, and the junction held 10 bases outside the gene matches. As DNA, the CDR3 is TGTGCCAGTAAATTTTCGAGGACAGGGTTGAACACTGAAGCTTTCTTT. This translates into CASKFSRTGLNTEAFF.

The rearrangement links TRBV5-1 to TRBJ2-7, with 7 bases fitting TRBD1. The length of the CDR3 is 16 residues. With 4 bases clipped from V and 0 bases from J, the junction kept 10 bases outside the gene matches. The germline V gene encodes CDR1 SGHRS and CDR2 YFSETQ. This CDR3 reads CASSETTGQVSYEQYF. CDR3 coding DNA: TGCGCCAGCAGCGAGACGACAGGGCAAGTCTCCTACGAGCAGTACTTC.

The J gene is TRBJ1-2, the V gene TRBV7-9, with D unresolved. Trimming took 3 bases from V and 2 from J, leaving 4 bases between them. Germline V CDR1 and CDR2: SEHNR, FQNEAQ (reference sequence). The CDR3 runs to 12 residues. The CDR3 is CASSFRNYGYTF. CDR3 coding DNA: TGTGCCAGCAGCTTCAGAAACTATGGCTACACCTTC.

The chain combines TRBV11-2 with TRBJ2-2; D unresolved. Per germline, CDR1 SGHAT and CDR2 FQNNGV. The V and J ends lost 3 bases and 0 bases respectively, with 2 bases between them. The CDR3 has 13 amino acids. CDR3 sequence: CASSFANTGELFF. DNA for the CDR3: TGTGCCAGCAGCTTCGCGAACACCGGGGAGCTGTTTTTT.

This sequence joins TRBV6-5 and TRBJ2-1, with D possibly matching TRBD2 (6 bases). V was shortened by 8 bases and J by 9 bases, with 14 bases between the two germline ends. The CDR3 loop spans 12 amino acids. CDR1 and CDR2 (germline): MNHEY, SVGAGI. CDR3 nucleotide sequence: TGTGCCAGCGGAGGGGAGCGCGGTGAGCAGTTCTTC. It is translated as CASGGERGEQFF.

The V and J genes are TRBV4-3 and TRBJ2-3; D is perhaps TRBD2 (5 bases). CDR3 length: 17 amino acids. The V and J ends lost 0 bases and 1 base respectively, with 14 bases between them. Germline V gives CDR1 LGHNA, CDR2 YSLEER. The DNA for the CDR3 is TGCGCCAGCAGCCAAGATTCTAGCTCATCTCGCACAGATACGCAGTATTTT. Encoded protein: CASSQDSSSSRTDTQYF.

The chain links TRBV29-1 to TRBJ2-1; D is ambiguous. V was cut by 0 bases and J by 0 bases, with 12 bases left in between. CDR1 and CDR2 (germline): SQVTM, ANQGSEA. CDR3 length: 16 residues. The CDR3 loop reads CSVEDPGRSSYNEQFF. CDR3 sequence (DNA): TGCAGCGTTGAAGATCCCGGTCGAAGCTCCTACAATGAGCAGTTCTTC.

The rearrangement joins TRBV19 to TRBJ2-1, with D perhaps matching TRBD1 (6 bases). Germline CDR1 reads LNHDA; CDR2 reads SQIVND (reference sequence). Trimming stripped 1 base from V and 3 bases from J, with 13 bases between. The CDR3 consists of 16 residues. The CDR3 loop reads CASSIADRPLYNEQFF. Written as DNA, the CDR3 is TGTGCCAGTAGTATAGCAGACAGGCCACTCTACAATGAGCAGTTCTTC.

The chain uses TRBV28 and TRBJ1-3; D perhaps matches TRBD1 (6 bases). Germline V lookup: CDR1 MDHEN, CDR2 SYDVKM. The CDR3 spans 14 residues. Trimming pared 6 bases from V and 0 bases from J, leaving 9 bases between. CDR3 bases: TGTGCCAGCAGCCGGACAGTCTCTGGAAACACCATATATTTT. Its protein is CASSRTVSGNTIYF.

The J gene is TRBJ2-5, the V gene TRBV7-2; 8 bases match TRBD2. The V gene's germline CDR1 is SGHTA and CDR2 FQGNSA. V shed 6 bases, J shed 1 base, and the junction held 4 bases outside the gene matches. The CDR3 is made up of 14 amino acids. The CDR3 bases are TGTGCCAGCAGTCGACTAGCGCTCCAAGAGACCCAGTACTTC. Its translation is CASSRLALQETQYF.

The rearrangement links TRBV19 to TRBJ1-6, with D possibly TRBD1 on 6 matching bases. The ends were cut back, 3 bases at V and 8 bases at J, with 14 bases in the middle. Germline-derived CDR1 and CDR2 are LNHDA and SQIVND (reference sequence). The CDR3 has 15 amino acids. In nucleotides, the CDR3 is TGTGCCAGTAGTATCGGGGGGCAGGGCGATTCACCCCTCCACTTT. The encoded protein is CASSIGGQGDSPLHF.

The J gene is TRBJ2-7, the V gene TRBV14, with D tentatively TRBD1 (6 bases). V lost 6 bases, J lost 2 bases, and 17 bases lay in between. In germline, CDR1 is SGHDN, CDR2 FVKESK. The CDR3 consists of 15 residues. The CDR3 nucleotides are TGTGCCAGCAGTCAGGGGACCGCTCTTCCCTACGAGCAGTACGTC. As protein: CASSQGTALPYEQYV.

This chain connects TRBV7-9 to TRBJ1-1, with a possible D match to TRBD1 (5 bases). Germline V gene lookup returns CDR1 SEHNR and CDR2 FQNEAQ (reference sequence). The germline V and J ends were trimmed by 5 bases and 3 bases, with 10 bases remaining between them. The CDR3 runs 13 residues. The CDR3 loop reads CASSPKGDTEAFF. CDR3 in DNA: TGTGCCAGCAGCCCGAAAGGGGACACTGAAGCTTTCTTT.

V usage is TRBV5-6 and J usage is TRBJ2-1; TRBD1 aligns across 9 bases. This CDR3 has 15 amino acids. With 1 base clipped from V and 6 bases from J, the junction kept 5 bases outside the gene matches. Per germline, CDR1 SGHDT and CDR2 YYEEEE. The CDR3 region is CASSLSGDRANEQFF. DNA of the CDR3: TGTGCCAGCAGCTTGTCTGGGGACAGGGCCAATGAGCAGTTCTTC.

The chain combines TRBV6-1 with TRBJ1-2; D ambiguous. V gave up 7 bases and J gave up 5 bases, with 17 bases separating them. CDR3 length equals 14 residues. Germline V gene lookup returns CDR1 MNHNS and CDR2 SASEGT. The CDR3 protein is CASTQDPGVYGYTF. The CDR3 DNA follows: TGTGCCAGCACTCAGGACCCCGGGGTTTATGGCTACACCTTC.

The gene calls are TRBV28 and TRBJ2-7; 9 nucleotides agree with TRBD1. V lost 2 bases, J lost 0 bases, and 2 bases stayed unmatched. CDR1 and CDR2 from the germline V gene are MDHEN and SYDVKM. The CDR3 is made up of 15 amino acids. The CDR3 sequence is CASSLGTGTSYEQYV. The CDR3 DNA reads as TGTGCCAGCAGTTTAGGGACAGGGACCTCCTACGAGCAGTACGTC.